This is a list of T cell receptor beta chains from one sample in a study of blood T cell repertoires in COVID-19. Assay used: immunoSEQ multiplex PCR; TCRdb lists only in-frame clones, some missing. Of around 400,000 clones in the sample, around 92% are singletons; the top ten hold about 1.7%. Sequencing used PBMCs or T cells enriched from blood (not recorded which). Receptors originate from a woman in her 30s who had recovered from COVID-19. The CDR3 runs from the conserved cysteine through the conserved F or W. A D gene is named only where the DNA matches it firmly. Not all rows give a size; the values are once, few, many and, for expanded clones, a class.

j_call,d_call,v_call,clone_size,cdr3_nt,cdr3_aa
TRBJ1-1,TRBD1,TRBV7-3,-,TGTGCCAGCAGCTCACAGGGGTCGAACACTGAAGCTTTCTTT,CASSSQGSNTEAFF
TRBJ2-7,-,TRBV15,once,TGTGCCACCAGCAGACGGCGACTAGTATCCCACGAGCAGTACTTC,CATSRRRLVSHEQYF
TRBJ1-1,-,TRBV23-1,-,TGCGCCAGCAGTCAATTGGTGAGTAACACTGAAGCTTTCTTT,CASSQLVSNTEAFF
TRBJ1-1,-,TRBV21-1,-,TGTGCCAGCAGCATCTCCGGGACAGGGGTGTCCCAGGTGAACACTGAAGCTTTCTTT,CASSISGTGVSQVNTEAFF
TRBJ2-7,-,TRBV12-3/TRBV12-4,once,TGTGCCAGCAGTTTCAGGGGATACGAGCAGTACTTC,CASSFRGYEQYF
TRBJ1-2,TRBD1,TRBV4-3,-,TGCGCCAGCAGCCATTCCGGGACAGGGGGCTATGGCTACACCTTC,CASSHSGTGGYGYTF
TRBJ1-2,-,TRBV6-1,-,TGTGCCAGCCGAGAAACGAGTGTGTCCCTGCATGGCTACACCTTC,CASRETSVSLHGYTF
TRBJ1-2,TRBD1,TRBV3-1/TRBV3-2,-,TGTGCCAGCAGCAGGGATCGGGACAGCCGTGGCTACACCTTC,CASSRDRDSRGYTF
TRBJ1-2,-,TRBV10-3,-,TGTGCCGTCGACAGTAACTATGGCTACACCTTC,CAVDSNYGYTF
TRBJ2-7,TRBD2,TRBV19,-,TGTGCCAGTAGCCCCCGGACTAGCGGGACCTACGAGCAGTACTTC,CASSPRTSGTYEQYF
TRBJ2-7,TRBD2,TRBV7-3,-,TGTGCCAGCAGCTTAACGGGCCGTGAGAGCGGGAGGAACGAGCAGTACTTC,CASSLTGRESGRNEQYF
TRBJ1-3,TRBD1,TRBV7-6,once,TGTGCCAGCAGCTTAAGTACCCTACAGGGGGTGGTGGGACACACCATATATTTT,CASSLSTLQGVVGHTIYF
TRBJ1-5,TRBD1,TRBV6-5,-,TGTGCCAGCCGGGACAGGGGAGTTCAGCCCCAGCATTTT,CASRDRGVQPQHF
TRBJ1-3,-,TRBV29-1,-,TGCAGCGTCGAGGACATGCTTGGAAACACCATATATTTT,CSVEDMLGNTIYF
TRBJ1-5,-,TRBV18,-,TGTGCCAGCTCACCACCCGGCGGGGGTAGCAATCAGCCCCAGCATTTT,CASSPPGGGSNQPQHF
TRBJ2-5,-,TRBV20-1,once,TGCAGTGCTAGTACTAGGGGGGAGACCCAGTACTTC,CSASTRGETQYF
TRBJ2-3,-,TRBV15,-,TGTGCCACCAGCAGGTCTGTCGGGGCAGATACGCAGTATTTT,CATSRSVGADTQYF
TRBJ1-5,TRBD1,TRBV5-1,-,TGCGCCAGCAGCTTTAGACAGGGCGGTCAGCCCCAGCATTTT,CASSFRQGGQPQHF
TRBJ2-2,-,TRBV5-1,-,TGCGCCAGCAGCCCATCGGGACTGACCGGGGAGCTGTTTTTT,CASSPSGLTGELFF
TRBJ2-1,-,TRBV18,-,TGTGCCAGCTCACCAAATACGCAGGGGTGGGTGAATGAGCAGTTCTTC,CASSPNTQGWVNEQFF
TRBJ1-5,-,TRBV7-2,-,TGTGCCAGCAGCCTTACCCGGGACAAATATCAGCCCCAGCATTTT,CASSLTRDKYQPQHF
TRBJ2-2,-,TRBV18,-,TGTGCCAGCTCACCCCCGTTGAGCACCGGGGAGCTGTTTTTT,CASSPPLSTGELFF
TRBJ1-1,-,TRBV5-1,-,TGCGCCAGCAGCTTGAGTCAGGCGAACACTGAAGCTTTCTTT,CASSLSQANTEAFF
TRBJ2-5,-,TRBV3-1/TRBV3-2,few,TGTGCCAGCAGCCAAGATCTCCAGGGGGGTTGGGAGACCCAGTACTTC,CASSQDLQGGWETQYF
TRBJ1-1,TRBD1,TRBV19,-,TGTGCCAGTAGTATAAGGACAGGCAAGATGAACACTGAAGCTTTCTTT,CASSIRTGKMNTEAFF
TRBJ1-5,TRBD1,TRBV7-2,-,TGTGCCAGCAGCTTAGCGGGTCCAGGGGGCGGGCAGCCCCAGCATTTT,CASSLAGPGGGQPQHF
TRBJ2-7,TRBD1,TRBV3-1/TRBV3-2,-,TGTGCCAGCAGCCGAGGGGACAGTCCCTACGAGCAGTACTTC,CASSRGDSPYEQYF
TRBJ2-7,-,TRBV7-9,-,TGTGCCAGCAGCGCACCTACGGAGCAGTACTTC,CASSAPTEQYF
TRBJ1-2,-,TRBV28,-,TGTGCCAGCAGTTTGGAAGGATCGGGACTTCGGGTGGCATTC,CASSLEGSGLRVAF
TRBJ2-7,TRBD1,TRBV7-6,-,TGTGCCAGCAGCCTTTCGGGACAGGATCCCTACGAGCAGTACTTC,CASSLSGQDPYEQYF
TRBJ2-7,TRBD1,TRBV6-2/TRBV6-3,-,TGTGCCAGCAGTTACCGGACAGGGGACTACGAGCAGTACTTC,CASSYRTGDYEQYF
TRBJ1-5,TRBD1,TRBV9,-,TGTGCCAGCGGCGGGACAGGGGGGGGACAGCCCCAGCATTTT,CASGGTGGGQPQHF
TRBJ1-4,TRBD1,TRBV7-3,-,TGTGCCAGCAGTCCGACAGGGGCCCCTAATGAAAAACTGTTTTTT,CASSPTGAPNEKLFF
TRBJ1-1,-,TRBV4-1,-,TGCGCCAGCAGCCAAGATTCGGGGGGTCGTACTGAAGCTTTCTTT,CASSQDSGGRTEAFF
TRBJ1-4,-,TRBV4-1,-,TGCGCCAGCAGCGCGGCCCAAAGGGGAGAAAAACTGTTTTTT,CASSAAQRGEKLFF
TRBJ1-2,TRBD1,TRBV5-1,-,TGCGCCAGCAGCCCGCCCGGGACAGGTTTTTCTAACTATGGCTACACCTTC,CASSPPGTGFSNYGYTF
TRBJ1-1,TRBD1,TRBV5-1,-,TGCGCCAGCACAAGGGAAGGGACAGGGTTCGGCGACACTGAAGCTTTCTTT,CASTREGTGFGDTEAFF
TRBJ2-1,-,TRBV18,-,TGTGCCAGCTCACCACCAGGGGCGGGGAGCTCCTACAATGAGCAGTTCTTC,CASSPPGAGSSYNEQFF
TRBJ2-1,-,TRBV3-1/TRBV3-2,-,TGTGCCAGCAGTACAGGGATCTTGGAGTTCTTC,CASSTGILEFF
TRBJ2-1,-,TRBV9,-,TGTGCCAGCAGCGTAGACGGGGGTGGTGAGCAGTTCTTC,CASSVDGGGEQFF
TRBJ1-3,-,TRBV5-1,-,TGCGCCAGCAGCTCGCGGCAGGGAGGTAATGGAAACACCATATATTTT,CASSSRQGGNGNTIYF
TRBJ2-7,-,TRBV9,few,TGTGCCAGCAGCGTAGATCTAGGGAGGACCTACGAGCAGTACTTC,CASSVDLGRTYEQYF
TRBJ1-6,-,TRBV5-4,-,TGTGCCAGCAGAGGAGAAAATTCACCCCTCCACTTT,CASRGENSPLHF
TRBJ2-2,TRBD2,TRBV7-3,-,TGTGCCAGCAGCCCGCGCGGCGGGAGTACCGGGGAGCTGTTTTTT,CASSPRGGSTGELFF
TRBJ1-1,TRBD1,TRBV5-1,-,TGCGCCAGCAGCAGGACAGGGCTACCGAACACTGAAGCTTTCTTT,CASSRTGLPNTEAFF
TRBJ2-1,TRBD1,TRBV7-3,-,TGTGCCAGCAGCTTAAAGACGGGACAGGGCTATGAGCAGTTCTTC,CASSLKTGQGYEQFF
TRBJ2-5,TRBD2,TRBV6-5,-,TGTGCCAGCAGTTCCGGGACTAGCGGGAAAGAGACCCAGTACTTC,CASSSGTSGKETQYF
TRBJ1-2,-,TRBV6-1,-,TGTGCCAGCAGTGAAGGCTCCTCCCAGCGGGGCTACACCTTC,CASSEGSSQRGYTF
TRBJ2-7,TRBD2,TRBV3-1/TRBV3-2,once,TGTGCCAGCAGCCAAGTCCCTAGCGGGGGATCCTACGAGCAGTACTTC,CASSQVPSGGSYEQYF